One sample yielded the 24 T cell receptor beta chains listed below, sequenced in a study of T cells after posttransplantation cyclophosphamide. Cyclophosphamide on days +3 and +4 followed busulfan-fludarabine conditioning and a marrow graft. Here immunoSEQ multiplex PCR was the method, and the copy in TCRdb shows in-frame clones only, minus some. The sample yields around 10,000 clones, more than 75% seen once. The sample was CD4+ T cells sorted from PBMCs, taken after allogeneic stem cell transplant with posttransplant cyclophosphamide. The receptors shown here come from a male patient between 25 and 39 years old who received an allogeneic stem cell transplant from a related donor, was CMV-positive, and had acute GVHD only. Some T cells may arise from the graft donor.

About this clone: A junction end diverges from the germline sequence, so it may reflect a read error. The identical CDR3 is also encoded by other nucleotide sequences in the sample. The chain has TRBV7-2 and TRBJ2-1, with 11 bases identical to TRBD2. Germline lookup yields CDR1 SGHTA and CDR2 FQGNSA. The CDR3 sequence is 15 residues long. DNA for the CDR3: TGCGCCAGCAGCCATTTAGCGGGGGGGCCGTATGAGCAGTTCTTC. It encodes CASSHLAGGPYEQFF.

This clone occurred a few times. The chain uses TRBV4-3 and TRBJ2-5; 7 positions match TRBD1. Trimming removed 2 bases from V and 4 bases from J; junction bases left unmatched: 4. The CDR3 loop spans 14 amino acids. Germline CDR1 and CDR2: LGHNA and YSLEER. DNA for the CDR3: TGCGCCAGCAGCCAACGGACAGGCAGAGAGACCCAGTACTTC. It translates to CASSQRTGRETQYF.

The V and J genes are TRBV7-2 and TRBJ2-7, with TRBD2 matching 10 bases. Per the germline V gene, CDR1 is SGHTA and CDR2 is FQGNSA. V lost 8 bases, J lost 3 bases, and 4 bases stayed unmatched. This CDR3 comprises 13 residues. The chain's CDR3 is CASGVAGGYEQYF. The CDR3 nucleotides read TGTGCCAGCGGGGTAGCGGGGGGCTACGAGCAGTACTTC. The entire variable domain, with the rest obtained from reference TRBV7-2 and TRBJ2-7, is as follows: GAGVSQSPSNKVTEKGKDVELRCDPISGHTALYWYRQSLGQGLEFLIYFQGNSAPDKSGLPSDRFSAERTGGSVSTLTIQRTQQEDSAVYLCASGVAGGYEQYFGPGTRLTVT.

The chain uses TRBV7-9 and TRBJ2-3; 9 bases agree with TRBD2. Germline values: CDR1 SEHNR, CDR2 FQNEAQ (reference sequence). The CDR3 has 17 amino acids. V lost 6 bases to trimming and J lost 0 bases; unmatched junction nucleotides: 10. The CDR3 coding sequence is TGTGCCAGCAGACACTCCCCTAGCGGGGCTAGCACAGATACGCAGTATTTT. Translating gives CASRHSPSGASTDTQYF.

The V and J genes are TRBV7-8 and TRBJ2-7, with 13 bases identical to TRBD2. V lost 3 bases and J lost 6; bases outside the gene matches: 20. Germline values: CDR1 SGHVS, CDR2 FQNEAQ. This CDR3 has 20 amino acids. The CDR3 DNA reads as TGTGCCAGCAGCTTGCTGAAAGCGGGACTAGCGGGGCCCGGCGAGTGCGAGCAGTACTTC. Translation: CASSLLKAGLAGPGECEQYF.

This rearrangement joins TRBV4-3 to TRBJ1-2; D remains unclear. This CDR3 is 19 amino acids long. Trimming removed 0 bases at V and 1 base at J, with 21 bases between. CDR1 is LGHNA, CDR2 YSLEER, per germline. The CDR3 DNA follows: TGCGCCAGCAGCCAAGATCGCGGCAGGAGGTCCCACAATAACTATGGCTACACCTTC. Its protein is CASSQDRGRRSHNNYGYTF.

The chain recombines TRBV4-1 with TRBJ2-1; D possibly corresponds to TRBD1 (5 bases). CDR1 is MGHRA and CDR2 is YSYEKL in the germline V gene. V lost 1 base, J lost 6 bases, and 16 bases lay in between. The CDR3 consists of 16 residues. In DNA form, the CDR3 reads TGCGCCAGCAGCCAAGTTGTTGGGGCCCTAACCAATGAGCAGTTCTTC. Amino acids: CASSQVVGALTNEQFF.

This sequence joins TRBV19 and TRBJ2-7; D is perhaps TRBD2 (6 bases). The V gene's germline CDR1 is LNHDA and CDR2 SQIVND (reference sequence). Trimming pared 3 bases from V and 1 base from J, leaving 13 bases between. The CDR3 spans 15 residues. The CDR3 DNA reads TGTGCCAGTAGTATGAGGAGGGAACCTTCCTACGAGCAGTACTTC. As protein: CASSMRREPSYEQYF. The complete variable domain, with remaining parts taken from reference TRBV19 and TRBJ2-7, reads DGGITQSPKYLFRKEGQNVTLSCEQNLNHDAMYWYRQDPGQGLRLIYYSQIVNDFQKGDIAEGYSVSREKKESFPLTVTSAQKNPTAFYLCASSMRREPSYEQYFGPGTRLTVT.

This chain joins TRBV7-2 and TRBJ2-3; D not resolved. With 1 base removed from V and 3 bases from J, the gap between germline ends came to 5 bases. Germline loops: CDR1 SGHTA, CDR2 FQGNSA. This CDR3 is built from 13 residues. CDR3 amino acids: CASSLGPTDTQYF. The CDR3 DNA reads as TGTGCCAGCAGCTTAGGGCCTACAGATACGCAGTATTTT.

The chain employs TRBV7-9 and TRBJ1-2, with 8 bases lining up with TRBD1. The CDR3 spans 12 residues. V lost 10 bases and J lost 3; bases outside the gene matches: 4. The germline CDR1 and CDR2 sequences are SEHNR and FQNEAQ (reference sequence). In DNA form, the CDR3 reads TGTGCCATTCAGACAGGGGACTATGGCTACACCTTC. This sequence encodes CAIQTGDYGYTF.

The chain uses TRBV19 and TRBJ1-2; D possibly corresponds to TRBD1 (5 bases). V gave up 5 bases and J gave up 5 bases, with 18 bases separating them. The CDR3 is 15 amino acids. The germline gives CDR1 LNHDA, CDR2 SQIVND (reference sequence). The CDR3 protein is CASSFIRPGLYGYTF. The CDR3, as DNA: TGTGCCAGTAGTTTCATCCGCCCGGGACTGTATGGCTACACCTTC. The full variable domain, rest sourced from reference TRBV19 and TRBJ1-2, is DGGITQSPKYLFRKEGQNVTLSCEQNLNHDAMYWYRQDPGQGLRLIYYSQIVNDFQKGDIAEGYSVSREKKESFPLTVTSAQKNPTAFYLCASSFIRPGLYGYTFGSGTRLTVV.

J is TRBJ2-1 and V is TRBV6-6; TRBD2 aligns across 9 bases. CDR3 length: 14 amino acids. The trim removed 6 bases at V and 4 bases at J, leaving 4 bases unmatched. CDR1 and CDR2 from the germline V gene are MNHNY and SVGAGI (reference sequence). The CDR3 sequence is CASRRLAAYNEQFF. The CDR3 nucleotides are TGTGCCAGCAGGAGACTAGCGGCGTACAATGAGCAGTTCTTC.

The V call is TRBV15, the J call TRBJ1-1; 8 nucleotides align to TRBD1. Germline trimming cut 1 base from V and 5 bases from J; bases unmatched to any gene: 3. CDR1 and CDR2 from the germline V gene are LNHNV and YYDKDF (reference sequence). The CDR3 contains 14 residues. CDR3 residues: CATSRGTGYTEAFF. The CDR3 DNA sequence: TGTGCCACCAGCAGAGGGACAGGGTATACTGAAGCTTTCTTT.

This clone was recorded only once. The J gene is TRBJ2-7, the V gene TRBV28, with 11 bases identical to TRBD2. Germline trimming cut 6 bases from V and 3 bases from J; bases unmatched to any gene: 7. The CDR3 loop spans 15 amino acids. CDR1 MDHEN and CDR2 SYDVKM come from the germline V gene. The CDR3 DNA reads TGTGCCAGCAGGGGTACTAGCGGGGGTCACTACGAGCAGTACTTC. Translating it yields CASRGTSGGHYEQYF.

Turning to this clone: This same CDR3 is encoded by further DNA sequences in the sample. The rearrangement uses TRBV6-5 and TRBJ1-6; TRBD1 matches 7 bases. The CDR3 is made up of 15 amino acids. CDR1 is MNHEY and CDR2 is SVGAGI in the germline V gene. V lost 4 bases and J lost 13; bases outside the gene matches: 13. CDR3 sequence (DNA): TGTGCCAGCAGTTCGTCCGGGACAGCCCCCTCCCCCCTCCACTTT. Translation gives CASSSSGTAPSPLHF.

This chain uses TRBV15 with TRBJ1-4; 9 nucleotides align to TRBD1. The V segment lost 0 bases and the J segment 5 bases; nucleotides outside the gene matches: 4. The CDR3 covers 16 residues. The germline V gene has CDR1 LNHNV and CDR2 YYDKDF (reference sequence). The CDR3 region is CATSRDTGQGNEKLFF. CDR3 DNA: TGTGCCACCAGCAGAGATACTGGACAGGGGAATGAAAAACTGTTTTTT. The full variable domain, with the rest looked up from reference TRBV15 and TRBJ1-4, is DAMVIQNPRYQVTQFGKPVTLSCSQTLNHNVMYWYQQKSSQAPKLLFHYYDKDFNNEADTPDNFQSRRPNTSFCFLDIRSPGLGDTAMYLCATSRDTGQGNEKLFFGSGTQLSVL.

The gene calls are TRBV29-1 and TRBJ2-7, with D perhaps TRBD2 (5 bases). Germline CDR1 reads SQVTM; CDR2 reads ANQGSEA. V lost 4 bases to trimming and J lost 6 bases, with 16 bases between them. The CDR3 length is 13 residues. The DNA of the CDR3 is TGCAGCGTTGCTGAGACCGGGGTTTCCGAGCAGTACTTC. It specifies CSVAETGVSEQYF.

V gene TRBV7-2 combines with J gene TRBJ2-3; 8 bases line up with TRBD1. CDR3 length: 16 residues. Per the germline V gene, CDR1 is SGHTA and CDR2 is FQGNSA. With V trimmed by 4 bases and J by 3 bases, 9 bases remained unmatched. CDR3 loop: CASSWRTGSRTDTQYF. Here the CDR3 DNA reads TGTGCCAGCAGCTGGCGGACAGGGAGTCGGACAGATACGCAGTATTTT.

V is TRBV19 and J is TRBJ1-5; D possibly corresponds to TRBD1 (5 bases). The germline gives CDR1 LNHDA, CDR2 SQIVND (reference sequence). The CDR3 extends over 12 amino acids. The CDR3 region is CASRDSNQPQHF. The DNA for the CDR3 is TGTGCTTCCAGGGATAGCAATCAGCCCCAGCATTTT.

The V and J genes are TRBV7-3 and TRBJ1-2; weak D call: TRBD1 (5 bases). Trimming removed 5 bases from V and 8 bases from J, with 15 bases in between. Germline loops: CDR1 SGHTA, CDR2 FQGTGA. The CDR3 contains 13 residues. CDR3 amino acids: CASSQTGDDGYTF. CDR3 nucleotide sequence: TGTGCCAGCAGCCAAACAGGCGATGACGGCTACACCTTC.

As to this clone: The same CDR3 arises from other DNA sequences in this sample as well. This chain connects TRBV6-5 to TRBJ2-1; tentatively, D is TRBD2 (5 bases). Germline-derived CDR1 and CDR2 are MNHEY and SVGAGI. There are 12 residues in the CDR3. Trimming stripped 4 bases from V and 14 bases from J, with 15 bases between. In DNA form, the CDR3 reads TGTGCCAGCAGTTCCACTAGTACTTTCGAGTTCTTC. Translation gives CASSSTSTFEFF.

The V call is TRBV28, the J call TRBJ1-6; 8 bases map to TRBD1. The germline gives CDR1 MDHEN, CDR2 SYDVKM. This CDR3 spans 16 amino acids. Trimming at V came to 10 bases and at J to 5 bases, leaving 13 bases not matched to a gene. The CDR3 protein is CATTSSRQGNNSPLHF. CDR3 DNA sequence: TGTGCCACCACTAGCAGCCGACAGGGGAATAATTCACCCCTCCACTTT.

The chain employs TRBV28 and TRBJ2-2; 9 bases fit TRBD1. The CDR3 is 14 residues long. Trimming took 5 bases from V and 7 from J; bases not matched to a gene: 5. CDR1 MDHEN and CDR2 SYDVKM come from the germline V gene. CDR3 region: CASSQQGAGGELFF. The DNA for the CDR3 is TGTGCCAGCAGTCAACAGGGGGCGGGCGGGGAGCTGTTTTTT.

CDR3 sequence reads: CATSRAAQTSGANVLTF. The CDR3 DNA reads TGTGCCACCAGCAGAGCCGCCCAAACTTCTGGGGCCAACGTCCTGACTTTC. This chain links TRBV15 with TRBJ2-6, with D uncertain. The germline V and J ends were trimmed by 1 base and 1 base, with 11 bases remaining between them. The CDR3 is 17 residues long. CDR1 LNHNV and CDR2 YYDKDF come from the germline V gene (reference sequence). The full variable domain, its missing parts supplied by reference TRBV15 and TRBJ2-6, is DAMVIQNPRYQVTQFGKPVTLSCSQTLNHNVMYWYQQKSSQAPKLLFHYYDKDFNNEADTPDNFQSRRPNTSFCFLDIRSPGLGDTAMYLCATSRAAQTSGANVLTFGAGSRLTVL.